This T cell receptor (beta chain) was obtained from a study of T cells in Graves' hyperthyroidism and ophthalmopathy. Using RNA transcripts as the source, TCR beta CDR3 regions were amplified. The TCR CDR3 first-round RT-PCR relied on the HTBI primer set. MiXCR was run by TCRdb on the multiplex PCR reads, yielding one entry per CDR3 protein. This table holds around 300,000 distinct CDR3 sequences, around 13% found once. The CDR3 consists of 14 residues. V gave up 5 bases and J gave up 3 bases, with 12 bases separating them. Germline CDR1 SGHTA, CDR2 FQGTGA. This clonotype appeared many times. Material: blood. The sequence came from a woman in her twenties or thirties with Graves' hyperthyroidism. The genes are TRBV7-3 and TRBJ2-3; D is perhaps TRBD2 (5 bases). This CDR3 reads CASSPGLETDTQYF. The CDR3 DNA reads TGTGCCAGCAGCCCTGGACTCGAGACAGATACGCAGTATTTT.